This T cell receptor (beta chain) comes out of a study of T cell responses to AZD1222 COVID-19 vaccine (dated by TCRdb to the early 2020s). Turning to the overall study: AZD1222 recipients whose second dose came at about 4 weeks and those whose second dose came at about 12 weeks were combined into one group, since spike-specific TCR depth and breadth did not differ between the two schedules. A total of just over 230 trial participants underwent TCR sequencing, of whom approximately 200 had received two doses of AZD1222 and roughly 26 had received two doses of the MenACWY control vaccine. Trial participants were enrolled into age subgroups of 18-55, 56-69 and 70-plus years, which contained around 150, 29 and 61 TCR-sequenced participants, respectively. General findings and caveats noted by the study authors: Only a handful of AZD1222 recipients were SARS-CoV-2 seropositive at baseline, limiting conclusions about previously exposed vaccinees. Participants were mostly white British and included more females than males, and it was suggested by the authors that clonal diversity may have been underestimated. Because no samples from the day 14 peak response were available, repertoires could be characterized only after the peak T cell response. The 56-69-year group was small, and its depth increase did not reach significance, likely because of low power. Reportedly, close to half of the unique spike-specific TCRs recognized epitopes lying outside the regions that are mutated in the B.1.351 and B.1.1.7 variants. After two AZD1222 doses, spike-specific TCR breadth and depth were significantly higher than at day 0 and than in MenACWY recipients. Vaccine-associated CD4 TCRs spanned the whole spike protein, with dominant responses in regions 160-218 and 743-854.

Sample time point, as interpreted from the label and publication: baseline before first vaccination. The vaccinee samples were drawn from two UK trials, COV001 and COV002, one of which was a single-blind randomized controlled phase 2/3 trial testing AZD1222 (ChAdOx1 nCoV-19) in healthy adults. For TCRbeta chain sequencing, PBMC samples were collected from trial participants at day 0 and at day 28 after the second dose. The CDR3 regions of human TCRbeta chains were analyzed by immunosequencing. The authors' pipeline ran thus. TCRs in the repertoires were compared against a reference library of SARS-CoV-2-specific TCRs that had been generated with the MIRA antigen-specificity platform. Breadth was defined as the fraction of unique TCRs that were SARS-CoV-2-associated. Depth was defined as the fraction of total T cells that were SARS-CoV-2-associated. Using the MIRA data, every spike-specific TCR was mapped to the spike region that the TCR reacted to and assigned to either a CD4 or a CD8 class. Log10-transformed breadth and depth values were compared by one-way ANOVA with Sidak's multiple comparisons tests. TCRdb re-hosts the immuneACCESS table, in-frame sequences only. Its copies lack some clones; in the studies checked, an unresolved V gene accounts for under half of them, and the cause for the rest is not known. V, J and clone size are taken as reported in that table, and D and trimming were inferred from the DNA itself. For this sample there are some 150,000 clones; around 91% appear just once. The ten top clones hold roughly 4.7% of the sample.

A note on this clone: Its target antigen remains unknown. Base-call qualities are not available, and no considerably larger clone is one nucleotide away.

V is shortened by 5 bases, J by 1 base, and the region joining them spans 11 bases. The CDR3 holds 14 amino acids from the cysteine to the phenylalanine. The entry retains the CDR3 DNA only, 42 bases that are in frame from base 1. CDR1 and CDR2, looked up from the germline V gene, are MDHEN and SYDVKM. The starting material was peripheral blood, obtained on day 0 of AZD1222 vaccination. The chain links TRBV28 with TRBJ1-1; the D gene is unclear. The sequence derives from an adult in good health. The CDR3 protein: CASSKYDGNTEAFF. The nucleotide sequence is TGTGCCAGCAGTAAATACGACGGGAACACTGAAGCTTTCTTT.